This TCR beta chain was obtained from a study of shared clonotypes between healthy human individuals. As regards this clone: What it binds is unknown.

As handled by the study authors: Filtering differed since immunoSEQ provided only junctions, with no quality scores. The repertoire was sequenced with immunoSEQ multiplex PCR; TCRdb's copy has only in-frame clones and lacks some. D and trimming come from the DNA, and the V and J calls and clone size come from that table. The sample contains hundreds of thousands of clones, about 74% of which appear only once. Notes on the study in general: Non-shared clonotypes displayed generation probabilities falling below those of clonotypes present in all four donors. Sequencing of the sorted subsets was shown by rarefaction to be incomplete despite large depth.

Investigators divided CD4+ cells into CD45RA+ naive and CD45RA-negative memory subsets. V was shortened by 4 bases and J by 3 bases, with 10 bases between the two germline ends. The germline gives CDR1 LNHDA, CDR2 SQIVND (reference sequence). The CDR3 is 14 amino acids. The sequence derives from a woman in her twenties or thirties in good health. The sequencing input was memory CD4+ T cells sorted from blood. Stated subset: CD45RA-negative fraction. The chain is built from TRBV19 and TRBJ2-1, with D possibly being TRBD1 (6 bases). This CDR3 reads CASSRGPNYNEQFF. Written as DNA, the CDR3 is TGTGCCAGTAGTAGGGGGCCAAACTACAATGAGCAGTTCTTC. Supplemented by reference TRBV19 and TRBJ2-1, the full variable domain reads DGGITQSPKYLFRKEGQNVTLSCEQNLNHDAMYWYRQDPGQGLRLIYYSQIVNDFQKGDIAEGYSVSREKKESFPLTVTSAQKNPTAFYLCASSRGPNYNEQFFGPGTRLTVL.